A selection of T cell receptor beta chains follows, all from one sample in a study of blood T cell repertoires in COVID-19. Assay: immunoSEQ multiplex PCR; the TCRdb copy retains only in-frame clones and omits some. This table has tens of thousands of clones, roughly 90% appearing once. What was sequenced was peripheral blood. These receptors were taken from a woman aged 55-70 years with active COVID-19. Each CDR3 is given with its conserved first and last residue. The order of the fields is J gene, V gene, CDR3 protein.

TRBJ1-1,TRBV3-1/TRBV3-2,CASSPQVMGTEAFF
TRBJ1-1,TRBV2,CASINSPNTEAFF
TRBJ2-1,TRBV3-1/TRBV3-2,CASSQGPITRVFHNEQFF
TRBJ1-6,TRBV19,CASSLNWRQLHF
TRBJ1-1,TRBV2,CASSEWDSSLNTEAFF
TRBJ1-5,TRBV27,CASSLIGDRDQPQHF
TRBJ2-2,TRBV5-1,CASSLPGGFTGELFF
TRBJ1-1,TRBV2,CASRGPGNTEAFF
TRBJ1-3,TRBV19,CASSTTTGSGNTIYF
TRBJ1-1,TRBV3-1/TRBV3-2,CASSPRAGGTEAFF
TRBJ2-1,TRBV2,CASIQYNEQFF
TRBJ2-5,TRBV13,CASSVSRGGRQETQYF
TRBJ2-6,TRBV5-4,CASSSYGVAGANVLTF
TRBJ1-4,TRBV15,CATSRHGTQNEKLFF
TRBJ2-1,TRBV4-1,CASSQDQRGGADLQFF
TRBJ2-1,TRBV7-9,CASQPPSGDRDSYNEQFF
TRBJ1-5,TRBV6-5,CASSRQRNSNQPQHF
TRBJ1-5,TRBV28,CASSLTVSNQPQHF
TRBJ2-2,TRBV7-3,CASSLITNTGELFF
TRBJ1-2,TRBV6-1,CASSETLGTGGEGYTF
TRBJ2-1,TRBV3-1/TRBV3-2,CASSQDLVSPFF
TRBJ1-5,TRBV12-3/TRBV12-4,CASSFRDNQPQHF
TRBJ1-5,TRBV6-2/TRBV6-3,CASSYGGGPEPQHF
TRBJ2-3,TRBV2,CASSEREQDTQYF
TRBJ2-5,TRBV5-4,CASSLVQGPQETQYF
TRBJ2-3,TRBV6-2/TRBV6-3,CASSEADTQYF
TRBJ2-1,TRBV5-1,CASRLTGDPYNEQFF
TRBJ2-5,TRBV7-2,CASSPRTGRTETQYF
TRBJ2-3,TRBV2,CASLQGRSTDTQYF
TRBJ1-1,TRBV4-2,CASSQGTGGYRDTEAFF
TRBJ2-1,TRBV5-1,CASSLIAGAANEQFF
TRBJ1-2,TRBV5-1,CASSLGGQAYYGYTF
TRBJ1-6,TRBV14,CASSRGTGGNNSPLHF
TRBJ1-4,TRBV18,CASSPIPGTNEKLFF
TRBJ2-5,TRBV4-1,CASSQVRLGPGETQYF
TRBJ1-4,TRBV2,CASSGRTVRNEKLFF
TRBJ1-6,TRBV7-9,CASSSGTGLREPLHF
TRBJ1-6,TRBV3-1/TRBV3-2,CASSQVTGGNSPLHF
TRBJ1-6,TRBV5-1,CASSLGPQGSYNSPLHF
TRBJ1-5,TRBV12-2,CASRLTRTGGNQPQHF
TRBJ2-2,TRBV5-1,CASSSPGGANTGELFF
TRBJ2-7,TRBV5-1,CASSPRQGAVYEQYF
TRBJ2-3,TRBV7-3,CASSLQGDTQYF
TRBJ2-7,TRBV6-5,CASSYLDEQYF
TRBJ1-1,TRBV7-2,CASSSLQGPTEAFF
TRBJ2-7,TRBV5-8,CASSRDRASDEQYF
TRBJ2-3,TRBV6-1,CASSELSPVDTQYF
TRBJ2-5,TRBV5-1,CASSLASGQETQYF
TRBJ1-1,TRBV25-1,CASSGGSVAAFF
TRBJ1-2,TRBV2,CASSSPRGGNYGYTF
TRBJ1-1,TRBV20-1,CSARPKLEAFF